This entry describes one T cell receptor beta chain. Antigen unknown. J was trimmed by 5 bases and V by 2 bases; bases with no gene match: 11. From germline, CDR1 is MGHRA and CDR2 YSYEKL. This CDR3 is built from 16 residues. This specimen comes from a study of cytomegalovirus exposure and HLA in healthy donors. Findings and limits, study-wide: Associated with HLA alleles at 0.05 false discovery rate in a later analysis were 16,951 TCR beta sequences.

Vbeta (60) and Jbeta (13) primers were used in the PCR. Some clones are missing from TCRdb's copy, which holds only in-frame ones; the method was immunoSEQ multiplex PCR. The sample lists more than 95,000 clones, 76% occurring once. The origin of this receptor is a man aged 40-49 years in good health and CMV-seropositive. The chain combines TRBV4-1 with TRBJ1-1, with 7 positions matching TRBD1. Sequences were obtained from PBMCs. The DNA of the CDR3 is TGCGCCAGCAGCCAATACTATTCAGGGGGAGAGACTGAAGCTTTCTTT. This gives the protein CASSQYYSGGETEAFF.